These T cell receptor beta chains were read from a single sample in a study of T-cell reconstitution after alpha-beta-depleted transplantation in children. TCRdb independently ran MiXCR on the PCR reads; one entry per CDR3 protein. The sample includes roughly 100,000 distinct CDR3 sequences, around 7.8% of them seen just once. Here the sequenced sample was PBMCs, taken before TCRalphabeta/CD19-depleted stem cell transplant. The receptors were gathered from a boy aged 2 to 10 with acute lymphoblastic leukemia, due to receive a stem cell transplant. Both conserved end residues are part of each CDR3. The D gene is left open where the match is weak. Expanded clones get a size class; other rows say once, few or many, or leave the size out.

>many|.|TRBJ2-5|TRBV6-5
TGTGCCAGCAGTTACTTACAGGGGAGGGAGACCCAGTACTTC
CASSYLQGRETQYF
>few|.|TRBJ2-1|TRBV20-1
TGCAGTGCTAGAGTCCCCTACAATGAGCAGTTCTTC
CSARVPYNEQFF
>.|.|TRBJ1-2|TRBV20-1
TGCAGTGCTAGGAAAAAGATTGGTGCGAACTATGGCTACACCTTC
CSARKKIGANYGYTF
>few|.|TRBJ1-6|TRBV3-1
TGTGCCAGCAGCTTTGGGGTTCGTGGAGATTCACCCCTCCACTTT
CASSFGVRGDSPLHF
>many|.|TRBJ2-1|TRBV6-4
TGTGCCAGCAGTGAGGGAGGGGGCGACTACAATGAGCAGTTCTTC
CASSEGGGDYNEQFF
>many|.|TRBJ1-2|TRBV15
TGTGCCACCAGCAGAGCTGGGCTTAACTATGGCTACACCTTC
CATSRAGLNYGYTF
>many|.|TRBJ2-7|TRBV12-3/TRBV12-4
TGTGCCAGCAACGAAGGGGGACCTGCCTACGAGCAGTACTTC
CASNEGGPAYEQYF
>many|TRBD1|TRBJ2-5|TRBV20-1
TGCAGTGCTAAAATTCCGGGACAGGGGGCCCAAGAGACCCAGTACTTC
CSAKIPGQGAQETQYF
>many|.|TRBJ1-1|TRBV5-1
TGCGCCAGCAGCTTTTGGGGGGAGAACACTGAAGCTTTCTTT
CASSFWGENTEAFF
>many|.|TRBJ2-7|TRBV4-2
TGTGCCAGCAGCCAAGCTAGTATGGCCTACGAGCAGTACTTC
CASSQASMAYEQYF
>.|.|TRBJ1-5|TRBV6-2/TRBV6-3
TGTGCCATCAGTTACTCTTGGTGGGGCCATCCCCAGCATTTT
CAISYSWWGHPQHF
>many|.|TRBJ2-1|TRBV5-1
TGCGCCAGCAGCTTGTCGGAAGGGGGCTACAATGAGCAGTTCTTC
CASSLSEGGYNEQFF
>few|.|TRBJ2-1|TRBV9
TGTGCCAGCAGCGTAGGACAGCTATACAATGAGCAGTTCTTC
CASSVGQLYNEQFF
>.|TRBD1|TRBJ2-2|TRBV9
TGTGCCAGCAGCTCTCGCCCCCAGGGGGCGGTCGGGGAGCTGTTTTTT
CASSSRPQGAVGELFF
>medium-sized|.|TRBJ2-3|TRBV7-2
TGTGCCAGCAGCTTAGCCCCTACATCGGGAATGGGCACAGATACGCAGTATTTT
CASSLAPTSGMGTDTQYF
>many|.|TRBJ1-1|TRBV11-2
TGTGCCAGCAGCTTATCCCTCCCTTACACTGAAGCTTTCTTT
CASSLSLPYTEAFF
>many|.|TRBJ2-3|TRBV20-1
TGCAGTGCTAGAGATATAGAGGGTCGGGCTGATACGCAGTATTTT
CSARDIEGRADTQYF
>few|.|TRBJ1-2|TRBV7-9
TGTGCCAGCAGCTTAGAGACGACGGTCAACTATGGCTACACCTTC
CASSLETTVNYGYTF
>.|TRBD2|TRBJ2-1|TRBV27
TGTGCCAGCAGTTTAGAGGGGACTAGCGGGGGGGAATACAATGAGCAGTTCTTC
CASSLEGTSGGEYNEQFF
>many|TRBD1|TRBJ2-7|TRBV14
TGTGCCAGCAGCCAACGACAGGGGATCCGGAACGAGCAGTACTTC
CASSQRQGIRNEQYF
>many|.|TRBJ2-1|TRBV7-8
TGTGCCAGCAGCAACAGGGTAGCTGTTGAGCAGTTCTTC
CASSNRVAVEQFF
>medium-sized|TRBD1|TRBJ1-4|TRBV7-2
TGTGCCAGCAGCCCCCGGGACAGGGGAAGAGGAGAAAAACTGTTTTTT
CASSPRDRGRGEKLFF
>few|.|TRBJ1-1|TRBV5-1
TGCGCCAGCAGCTTAGTCTCTGGAAAAGGGACTGAAGCTTTCTTT
CASSLVSGKGTEAFF
>few|TRBD2|TRBJ2-5|TRBV20-1
TGCTGTGCTAGAAGGACTAGCGGGGGGGACGGAGAGACCCAGTACTTC
CCARRTSGGDGETQYF
>many|TRBD2|TRBJ2-1|TRBV11-2
TGTGCCAGCAGCTTAGGGGCCGGGACTAGCGGCCACAATGAGCAGTTCTTC
CASSLGAGTSGHNEQFF
>few|.|TRBJ2-5|TRBV5-5
TGTGCCAGCAGCTTCATTCTTAGGGGGGCCACCCACCAAGAGACCCAGTACTTC
CASSFILRGATHQETQYF
>many|TRBD2|TRBJ2-3|TRBV7-3
TGTGCCAGCAGCCTCAGCGGGGGCCTAGATACGCAGTATTTT
CASSLSGGLDTQYF
>few|TRBD2|TRBJ2-7|TRBV3-1
TGTGCCAGCAGCCTCCAGCGGGGGGGCGGGGGGCAGTACTTC
CASSLQRGGGGQYF
>many|.|TRBJ1-4|TRBV7-2
TGTGCCAGCAGCTTACTTGGGGAGGACGAAAAACTGTTTTTT
CASSLLGEDEKLFF
>many|TRBD2|TRBJ2-2|TRBV11-3
TGTGCCAGCAGCCCAAGCGGGGGGTCCACGAACACCGGGGAGCTGTTTTTT
CASSPSGGSTNTGELFF
>.|TRBD1|TRBJ2-4|TRBV2
TGTGCCAGCAGCCTTGACAGGGACAAAAACATTCAGTACTTC
CASSLDRDKNIQYF
>.|TRBD2|TRBJ2-5|TRBV15
TGTGCCACCAGCACCGGGAGGGTGGGGGCGGAAGAGACCCAGTACTTC
CATSTGRVGAEETQYF
>many|TRBD2|TRBJ2-5|TRBV18
TGTGCCAGCTCACCACGTTTCGGTAGCGGGTCCGAAGAGACCCAGTACTTC
CASSPRFGSGSEETQYF
>many|.|TRBJ1-1|TRBV7-9
TGTGCCAGGGGGGGGCAGGGAATTACTGAAGCTTTCTTT
CARGGQGITEAFF
>few|.|TRBJ2-1|TRBV29-1
TGCAGCGTTGACAGGGCCTCCAATGAGCAGTTCTTC
CSVDRASNEQFF
>few|TRBD2|TRBJ2-1|TRBV6-4
TGTGCCAGCAGTGACCAGGGCGGGGGGGCCGTCCATGAGCAGTTCTTC
CASSDQGGGAVHEQFF
>many|.|TRBJ2-5|TRBV28
TGTGCCAGCAGTTTCGCGGGGGCCGAGGGGGAGACCCAGTACTTC
CASSFAGAEGETQYF
>many|.|TRBJ2-7|TRBV27
TGTGCCAGCAGTACGCGGGTGAAATCCTACGAGCAGTACTTC
CASSTRVKSYEQYF
>few|TRBD1|TRBJ1-4|TRBV7-9
TGTGCCAGCAGCATAGGACAGGGTTCTGAAAAACTGTTTTTT
CASSIGQGSEKLFF
>.|TRBD1|TRBJ1-4|TRBV6-5
TGTGCCAGCAGTTCACAGGGGCAGGGGAGTAATGAAAAACTGTTTTTT
CASSSQGQGSNEKLFF
>.|TRBD1|TRBJ1-1|TRBV27
TGTGCCAGCAGTTCCCCCGACAGGGCGGGCACTGAAGCTTTCTTT
CASSSPDRAGTEAFF
>.|.|TRBJ1-2|TRBV7-3
TGTGCCAGCAGCCCGAACCCTTTTTCTGGCTACACCTTC
CASSPNPFSGYTF
>many|TRBD1|TRBJ1-1|TRBV9
TGTGCCAGCAGCGTAGGAAGGGGGCTCACTGAAGCTTTCTTT
CASSVGRGLTEAFF
>.|TRBD1|TRBJ1-1|TRBV9
TGTGCCAGCAGCGCGACAGGGATGAACACTGAAGCTTTCTTT
CASSATGMNTEAFF
>.|.|TRBJ2-7|TRBV10-3
TGTGCCATCAGTGGAGGACACCCCTACGAGCAGTACTTC
CAISGGHPYEQYF
>many|TRBD2|TRBJ2-7|TRBV20-1
TGCAGTGCTAGAGATCCCCTAGCGGGGGGCAACTCCTACGAGCAGTACTTC
CSARDPLAGGNSYEQYF
>many|TRBD2|TRBJ2-1|TRBV7-2
TGTGCCAGCAGCGTCACTAGCGGGGCAAATGAGCAGTTCTTC
CASSVTSGANEQFF
>many|.|TRBJ2-3|TRBV14
TGTGCCAGCAGCCTCCGGGGGACTCCATCCGATACGCAGTATTTT
CASSLRGTPSDTQYF
>.|TRBD1|TRBJ1-2|TRBV28
TGTGCCAGCAGTCCCGGGACAGGGGCCAGTGGCTACACCTTC
CASSPGTGASGYTF
>many|.|TRBJ2-5|TRBV2
TGTGCCAGCAGTGAATGGGAGACCCAGTACTTC
CASSEWETQYF